In its sample, the clone carrying this T cell receptor (beta chain) was seen once. These data are taken from a study of blood T cell repertoires in COVID-19. The overall study: The origin of the acute and convalescent COVID-19 samples was the United States, Italy and Spain. T cells, B-cell-depleted T cells, or PBMCs supplied cDNA or gDNA.

During active infection, Seattle patients enrolled and were then monitored through disease. In the authors' methods: Reference gene primer amplification in the assay estimated nucleated cell counts. Profiling relied on immunoSEQ multiplex PCR, and the TCRdb table lists in-frame clones only, not all of them. The DNA gave D and trimming, while V, J and clone size come from that table. The sample includes some 240,000 clones, 85% seen only once; the top ten take more than 2%. This CDR3 is 17 amino acids long. V was clipped by 3 bases and J by 6 bases; unmatched bases: 10. CDR1 and CDR2 from the germline V gene are SGHVS and FQNEAQ.

The sequencing sample was made of peripheral blood. J is TRBJ2-5 and V is TRBV7-8, with TRBD2 matching over 13 bases. The sequence was obtained from a woman in her 70s with COVID-19, enrolled during active disease. The CDR3 DNA reads as TGTGCCAGCAGCTTGGGACTAGCGGGAATATTAGGAAAGACCCAGTACTTC. Protein product: CASSLGLAGILGKTQYF.